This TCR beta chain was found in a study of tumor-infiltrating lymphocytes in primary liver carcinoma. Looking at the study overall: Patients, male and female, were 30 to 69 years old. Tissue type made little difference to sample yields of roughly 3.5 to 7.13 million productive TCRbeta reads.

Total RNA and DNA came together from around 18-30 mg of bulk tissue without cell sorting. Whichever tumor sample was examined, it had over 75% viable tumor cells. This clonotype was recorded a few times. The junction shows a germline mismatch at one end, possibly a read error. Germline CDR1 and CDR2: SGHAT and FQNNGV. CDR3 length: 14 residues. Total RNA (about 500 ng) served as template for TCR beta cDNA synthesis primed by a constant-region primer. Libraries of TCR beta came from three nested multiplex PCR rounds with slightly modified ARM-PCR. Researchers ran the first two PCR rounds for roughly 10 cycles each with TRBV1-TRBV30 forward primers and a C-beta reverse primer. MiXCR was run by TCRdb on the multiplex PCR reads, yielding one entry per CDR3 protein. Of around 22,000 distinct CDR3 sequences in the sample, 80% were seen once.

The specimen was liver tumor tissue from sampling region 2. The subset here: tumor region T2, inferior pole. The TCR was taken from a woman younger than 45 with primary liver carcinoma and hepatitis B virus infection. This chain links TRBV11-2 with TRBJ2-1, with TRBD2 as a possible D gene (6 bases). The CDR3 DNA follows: TGTGCCAGCGGCCTCTTGGCGGGAAAGGGTGAGCAGCTCTTC. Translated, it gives CASGLLAGKGEQLF.